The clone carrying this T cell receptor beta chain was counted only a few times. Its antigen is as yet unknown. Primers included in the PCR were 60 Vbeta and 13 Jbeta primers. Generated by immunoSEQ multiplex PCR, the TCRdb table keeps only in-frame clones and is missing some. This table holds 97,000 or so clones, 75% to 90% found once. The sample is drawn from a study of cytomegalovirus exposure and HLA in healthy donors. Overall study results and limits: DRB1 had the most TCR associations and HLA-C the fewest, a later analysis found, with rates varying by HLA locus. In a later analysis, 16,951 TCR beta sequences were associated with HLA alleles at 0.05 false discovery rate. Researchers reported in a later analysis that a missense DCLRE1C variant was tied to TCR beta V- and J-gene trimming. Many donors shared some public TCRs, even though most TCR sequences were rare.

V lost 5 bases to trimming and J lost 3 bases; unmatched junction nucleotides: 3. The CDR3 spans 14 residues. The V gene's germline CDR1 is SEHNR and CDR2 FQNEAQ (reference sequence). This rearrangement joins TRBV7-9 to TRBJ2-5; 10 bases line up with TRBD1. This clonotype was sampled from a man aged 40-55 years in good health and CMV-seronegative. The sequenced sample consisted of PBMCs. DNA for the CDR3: TGTGCCAGCAGCGAGGGACAGGGGAAAGAGACCCAGTACTTC. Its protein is CASSEGQGKETQYF.